This is a list of T cell receptor beta chains from one sample in a study of blood T cell repertoires in COVID-19. Clones were sequenced by immunoSEQ multiplex PCR, and TCRdb holds only the in-frame ones, with some missing. There are more than 300,000 clones in the sample; more than 70% occur only once, and about 1.2% lies in the top ten. Sequencing was done on a sample of peripheral blood. The receptors shown here come from a woman in her forties or fifties with acute or convalescent COVID-19. Both conserved end residues are part of each CDR3. The order of the fields is J gene, V gene, D gene, CDR3 length, CDR3 protein, CDR3 DNA. The D gene is left open where the match is weak.

TRBJ1-5,TRBV12-5,-,14,CASGPGPSNQPQHF,TGTGCTAGTGGCCCAGGCCCTAGCAATCAGCCCCAGCATTTT
TRBJ2-7,TRBV19,TRBD2,15,CASSRLAGVVYEQYF,TGTGCCAGTAGTAGGCTAGCGGGAGTTGTCTACGAGCAGTACTTC
TRBJ1-1,TRBV19,-,14,CASSRPGGRPEAFF,TGTGCCAGTAGTCGCCCCGGGGGGAGACCTGAAGCTTTCTTT
TRBJ2-7,TRBV18,TRBD1,14,CASSPDRGSNEQYF,TGTGCCAGCTCACCCGACAGGGGTAGCAACGAGCAGTACTTC
TRBJ2-2,TRBV5-1,-,15,CASSLAAGSVGELFF,TGCGCCAGCAGCTTGGCGGCAGGGTCGGTCGGGGAGCTGTTTTTT
TRBJ1-2,TRBV7-3,-,12,CASSSDRYGYTF,TGTGCCAGCAGCTCGGACAGATATGGCTACACCTTC
TRBJ2-7,TRBV19,TRBD1,14,CASSLVTGDYEQYF,TGTGCCAGTAGTCTCGTGACAGGGGACTACGAGCAGTACTTC
TRBJ1-2,TRBV6-5,-,13,CASTLGQYYGYTF,TGTGCCAGCACCTTGGGCCAGTACTATGGCTACACCTTC
TRBJ1-4,TRBV3-1/TRBV3-2,-,13,CASSSLGDEKLFF,TGTGCCAGCAGCTCCTTAGGGGATGAAAAACTGTTTTTT
TRBJ1-2,TRBV30,-,16,CAWSREFSISNYGYTF,TGTGCCTGGAGTCGGGAGTTTTCCATTTCTAACTATGGCTACACCTTC
TRBJ1-2,TRBV14,TRBD1,13,CASSQEQGLGYTF,TGTGCCAGCAGCCAAGAACAGGGGCTGGGCTACACCTTC
TRBJ2-3,TRBV19,TRBD1,16,CASSTRQGLGTDTQYF,TGTGCCAGTAGTACGCGACAGGGGTTAGGCACAGATACGCAGTATTTT
TRBJ2-2,TRBV5-6,TRBD1,15,CASSSGTGYTGELFF,TGTGCCAGCAGCTCTGGGACAGGGTACACCGGGGAGCTGTTTTTT
TRBJ2-4,TRBV30,TRBD1,15,CAWSGLMGQENIQYF,TGTGCCTGGAGTGGTTTAATGGGACAGGAAAACATTCAGTACTTC
TRBJ2-2,TRBV10-1,-,14,CASSVDSATGELFF,TGCGCCAGCAGTGTGGACAGTGCAACCGGGGAGCTGTTTTTT
TRBJ1-2,TRBV25-1,TRBD1,15,CASSDPGQGFYGYTF,TGTGCCAGCAGTGACCCGGGACAGGGCTTCTATGGCTACACCTTC
TRBJ2-5,TRBV7-9,TRBD1,14,CASSFWDREETQYF,TGTGCCAGCAGCTTCTGGGACAGGGAGGAGACCCAGTACTTC
TRBJ2-3,TRBV24-1,-,14,CATSDLRGTDTQYF,TGTGCCACCAGTGACCTCAGGGGCACAGATACGCAGTATTTT
TRBJ1-2,TRBV30,TRBD1,12,CAWKDRGLGYTF,TGTGCCTGGAAAGACAGGGGGCTTGGCTACACCTTC
TRBJ1-2,TRBV9,-,14,CASSRTVQVGGYTF,TGTGCCAGCAGCCGGACGGTACAGGTTGGGGGCTACACCTTC
TRBJ1-2,TRBV25-1,-,13,CASSDGTFEGYTF,TGTGCCAGCAGTGATGGGACATTCGAAGGCTACACCTTC
TRBJ2-5,TRBV7-9,-,14,CASSLGPRGETQYF,TGTGCCAGCAGCTTAGGACCCCGAGGGGAGACCCAGTACTTC
TRBJ2-3,TRBV19,-,13,CASSISRRDTQYF,TGTGCCAGTAGTATTTCTCGCCGGGATACGCAGTATTTT
TRBJ1-2,TRBV2,TRBD1,16,CASSAGTGGWYYGYTF,TGTGCCAGCAGCGCCGGGACAGGGGGTTGGTACTATGGCTACACCTTC
TRBJ2-3,TRBV9,TRBD2,15,CASSGGSGGAGTQYF,TGTGCCAGCAGCGGAGGCAGCGGGGGGGCAGGTACGCAGTATTTT
TRBJ1-1,TRBV11-1,-,15,CASSFGRGYATEAFF,TGTGCCAGCAGCTTCGGCCGAGGTTACGCCACTGAAGCTTTCTTT
TRBJ1-1,TRBV5-1,TRBD1,16,CASSLAPGGSGTEAFF,TGCGCCAGCAGCTTGGCCCCAGGGGGAAGCGGCACTGAAGCTTTCTTT
TRBJ1-2,TRBV7-9,TRBD1,16,CASSLGGTGPGYGYTF,TGTGCCAGCAGCTTAGGGGGGACAGGGCCAGGGTATGGCTACACCTTC